Below, 32 T cell receptor beta chains from the same sample are listed, as sequenced in a study of T cells in Graves' hyperthyroidism and ophthalmopathy (dated by TCRdb to the late 2010s). Library method: multiplex PCR. Sequencer: Illumina HiSeq 2000. The TCR beta CDR3 regions were amplified from RNA transcripts. A first-round RT-PCR of the TCR CDR3 used the HTBI primer set with the Qiagen OneStep RT-PCR kit. TCRdb reanalyzed the raw reads on its own, using fastp at Q25 for trimming and MiXCR for clone calling, and kept in-frame beta chains. Each record represents a unique CDR3 protein, reported with the most common genes and DNA among its rows. Recorded for this sample are around 500,000 distinct CDR3 sequences; 20% to 25% of them occurred a single time. The ten largest account for less than 65% of the sample. Input material: blood. The receptors derive from a woman in her 70s with Graves' ophthalmopathy.

V usage is TRBV27 and J usage is TRBJ2-1, with D uncertain. Between the trimmed V and J ends, which lost 2 bases and 3 bases, there was a span of 8 bases. The CDR3 has 14 amino acids. In germline, CDR1 is MNHEY, CDR2 SMNVEV (reference sequence). The CDR3 is CASSLRFDYNEQFF. CDR3 coding DNA: TGTGCCAGCAGTTTACGGTTCGACTACAATGAGCAGTTCTTC.

V usage is TRBV12-3 or TRBV12-4 and J usage is TRBJ1-4, with D maybe TRBD1 (6 bases). There are 15 residues in the CDR3. The V end lost 5 bases, the J end lost 8 bases, and 18 bases lay between the germline ends. CDR3 loop: CASSPGRGLLEKLFF. The CDR3 coding sequence is TGTGCCAGCAGTCCGGGGCGGGGGCTTCTGGAAAAACTGTTTTTT.

This chain links TRBV5-5 with TRBJ2-7; the match to TRBD1 covers 7 bases. The V segment lost 0 bases and the J segment 5 bases; nucleotides outside the gene matches: 11. Germline V gene lookup returns CDR1 SGHKS and CDR2 YYEKEE (reference sequence). CDR3 length equals 16 residues. The CDR3 sequence is CASSLDLQGFGNEQYF. CDR3 bases: TGTGCCAGCAGCTTGGATTTACAGGGGTTTGGGAACGAGCAGTACTTC.

This clonotype showed up just a few times. The chain links TRBV30 to TRBJ1-5; possible D gene TRBD1, 6 bases. The CDR3 runs 15 residues. Germline V lookup: CDR1 GTSNPN, CDR2 SVGIG (reference sequence). Trimming cost V 0 bases and J 1 base, with 10 bases left between them. The CDR3 nucleotides read TGTGCCTGGAGTGTCACAGGGTTAAGCAATCAGCCCCAGCATTTT. Protein sequence: CAWSVTGLSNQPQHF. The full variable domain, with the rest looked up from reference TRBV30 and TRBJ1-5, is SQTIHQWPATLVQPVGSPLSLECTVEGTSNPNLYWYRQAAGRGLQLLFYSVGIGQISSEVPQNLSASRPQDRQFILSSKKLLLSDSGFYLCAWSVTGLSNQPQHFGDGTRLSIL.

This clonotype was counted at least ten times. The J gene is TRBJ1-4, the V gene TRBV6-1; a possible D gene is TRBD1 (6 bases). The CDR3 extends over 15 amino acids. Germline CDR1 is MNHNS and CDR2 is SASEGT. Trimming shortened V by 5 bases and J by 4 bases, and 14 bases separated the two germline ends. The CDR3 DNA reads TGTGCCAGCAGTTCTGGACAGATCCGTAATGAAAAACTGTTTTTT. This translates into CASSSGQIRNEKLFF.

This clonotype was counted at least ten times. The V call is TRBV7-2, the J call TRBJ1-1; D perhaps matches TRBD1 (5 bases). Germline-derived CDR1 and CDR2 are SGHTA and FQGNSA. Deletions cut 5 bases from V and 6 bases from J, with 16 bases between. The CDR3 is 14 amino acids. CDR3 sequence reads: CASSRRQGNAEAFF. The CDR3 DNA follows: TGTGCCAGCAGCAGGCGGCAGGGTAACGCTGAAGCTTTCTTT.

This clonotype was counted between two and nine times. J is TRBJ2-5 and V is TRBV10-3; tentative D call: TRBD1 (6 bases). This CDR3 is built from 17 residues. The V end was cut by 0 bases, the J end by 5 bases, with 19 bases between. Per germline, CDR1 ENHRY and CDR2 SYGVKD. The CDR3 DNA is TGTGCCATCAGTGAGTCGACTCTCGCAGGGGTTGGGGAGACCCAGTACTTC. Translation gives CAISESTLAGVGETQYF.

This clonotype was counted between two and nine times. The chain joins TRBV25-1 to TRBJ1-1, with 9 bases identical to TRBD1. The CDR3 extends over 14 amino acids. The V and J ends lost 5 bases and 6 bases, in that order; junction bases with no gene match: 7. Germline loops: CDR1 MGHDK, CDR2 SYGVNS. The CDR3 bases are TGTGCCAGCAGTTCACCGGGACAGGGCTCTGAAGCTTTCTTT. Translation: CASSSPGQGSEAFF.

This chain uses TRBV4-3 with TRBJ2-3; D unclear. The length of the CDR3 is 12 residues. With 4 bases removed from V and 10 bases from J, the gap between germline ends came to 12 bases. From germline, CDR1 is LGHNA and CDR2 YSLEER. The CDR3 region has the DNA TGCGCCAGCAGCCTCTTTGGGTATGCGCAGTATTTT. It is translated as CASSLFGYAQYF.

V and J are TRBV10-3 and TRBJ2-7, with 8 bases fitting TRBD2. Germline V gene data show CDR1 as ENHRY and CDR2 as SYGVKD. The trim removed 8 bases at V and 6 bases at J, leaving 3 bases unmatched. This CDR3 contains 11 residues. CDR3 amino acids: CAIDLAGEQYF. CDR3 nucleotides: TGTGCCATCGATCTAGCGGGCGAGCAGTACTTC.

The sample holds a few counts of this clonotype. This chain joins TRBV5-1 and TRBJ2-3, with 16 bases lining up with TRBD2. Per germline, CDR1 SGHRS and CDR2 YFSETQ. Unmatched junction bases numbered 5, after V lost 5 bases and J lost 2 bases. The CDR3 length is 17 residues. CDR3 residues: CASRPGLAGGPTDTQYF. The CDR3 DNA follows: TGCGCCAGCAGACCGGGACTAGCGGGAGGGCCCACAGATACGCAGTATTTT.

The chain couples TRBV19 to TRBJ2-7; 9 nucleotides match TRBD2. CDR1 and CDR2 from the germline V gene are LNHDA and SQIVND (reference sequence). The CDR3 spans 15 residues. Trimming removed 1 base from V and 2 bases from J; junction bases left unmatched: 3. Written as DNA, the CDR3 is TGTGCCAGTAGTATAGGAGGCGGGGGGGCCTACGAGCAGTACTTC. Translating it yields CASSIGGGGAYEQYF.

This clonotype has at least ten counts. The chain employs TRBV28 and TRBJ2-5; the D gene is possibly TRBD1 (7 bases). V lost 6 bases, J lost 0 bases, and 20 bases lay in between. CDR1 is MDHEN, CDR2 SYDVKM, per germline. The CDR3 covers 17 residues. CDR3 DNA: TGTGCCAGCAGGCCCAGGGGGGACAAGTTTTACCAAGAGACCCAGTACTTC. It is translated as CASRPRGDKFYQETQYF.

This clonotype was recorded at least ten times. The chain recombines TRBV11-2 with TRBJ1-5, with D tentatively TRBD1 (6 bases). The CDR3 covers 15 residues. V was trimmed by 5 bases and J by 7 bases, leaving 18 bases between them. CDR1 is SGHAT and CDR2 is FQNNGV in the germline V gene. Written as DNA, the CDR3 is TGTGCCAGCAGCCCCAACTCAGGGGCCGGACAGCCCCAGCATTTT. Translation gives CASSPNSGAGQPQHF. Using reference TRBV11-2 and TRBJ1-5 for the parts outside the CDR3, the full variable domain is EAGVAQSPRYKIIEKRQSVAFWCNPISGHATLYWYQQILGQGPKLLIQFQNNGVVDDSQLPKDRFSAERLKGVDSTLKIQPAKLEDSAVYLCASSPNSGAGQPQHFGDGTRLSIL.

Comments on this clonotype: Because it lacks the conserved phenylalanine or tryptophan at the end, this CDR3 is likely a read error. The gene calls are TRBV10-1 and TRBJ2-2; tentatively, D is TRBD2 (5 bases). This CDR3 spans 13 amino acids. V lost 6 bases, J lost 4 bases, and 9 bases lay in between. Germline V gene data show CDR1 as WNHNN and CDR2 as SYGVQD (reference sequence). This chain's CDR3 is CASSAAVTGELFL. CDR3 nucleotides: TGCGCCAGCAGCGCAGCGGTCACCGGGGAGCTGTTTCTT.

The chain carries TRBV24-1 and TRBJ2-1; D possibly matches TRBD1 or TRBD2 (5 bases each). This CDR3 region has 15 residues. Per germline, CDR1 KGHDR and CDR2 SFDVKD. The V and J ends lost 2 bases and 3 bases respectively, with 10 bases between them. CDR3 DNA: TGTGCCACCAGTGATTCCGGGACCCTCTACAATGAGCAGTTCTTC. Its translation: CATSDSGTLYNEQFF.

There are a few counts of this clonotype. The J gene is TRBJ2-5, the V gene TRBV3-1, with 8 bases aligning to TRBD2. The CDR3 totals 15 residues. CDR1 is LGHDT and CDR2 is YNNKEL in the germline V gene (reference sequence). V was clipped by 7 bases and J by 5 bases; unmatched bases: 12. Here the CDR3 DNA reads TGTGCCAGCATCCTCCAGGCGGGGGGATGGGAGACCCAGTACTTC. Protein product: CASILQAGGWETQYF.

The CDR3 coding sequence is TGCAGCGTTGAGACCCTAGCGGGCGATGAGCAGTTCTTC. This sequence encodes CSVETLAGDEQFF. This chain uses TRBV29-1 with TRBJ2-1, with TRBD2 identical over 8 bases. Germline lookup yields CDR1 SQVTM and CDR2 ANQGSEA. Trimming at V came to 3 bases and at J to 8 bases, leaving 6 bases not matched to a gene. This CDR3 spans 13 amino acids.

The rearrangement links TRBV7-9 to TRBJ1-5; no reliable D call. The CDR3 runs 19 residues. Germline V gene data show CDR1 as SEHNR and CDR2 as FQNEAQ (reference sequence). Trimming left V 3 bases short and J 2 bases short, with 23 bases between. CDR3 coding DNA: TGTGCCAGCAGCTTTTTTGAGGGTTTTTTTTCAAGAGGCAATCAGCCCCAGCATTTT. It specifies CASSFFEGFFSRGNQPQHF. Full variable domain (outside the CDR3, taken from reference TRBV7-9 and TRBJ1-5): DTGVSQNPRHKITKRGQNVTFRCDPISEHNRLYWYRQTLGQGPEFLTYFQNEAQLEKSRLLSDRFSAERPKGSFSTLEIQRTEQGDSAMYLCASSFFEGFFSRGNQPQHFGDGTRLSIL.

This chain connects TRBV20-1 to TRBJ1-2, with 7 positions matching TRBD1. This CDR3 spans 16 amino acids. Trimming removed 5 bases from V and 4 bases from J; junction bases left unmatched: 16. Germline loops: CDR1 DFQATT, CDR2 SNEGSKA (reference sequence). The CDR3 protein is CSADQTHRGEGYGYTF. The DNA for the CDR3 is TGCAGTGCTGATCAAACTCACAGGGGCGAGGGCTATGGCTACACCTTC.

This clonotype turned up a few times. The chain has TRBV10-1 and TRBJ2-2; 8 nucleotides match TRBD2. CDR1 and CDR2 from the germline V gene are WNHNN and SYGVQD (reference sequence). The CDR3 runs to 15 residues. Losses at the gene ends were 5 bases for V and 4 bases for J; bases not matched to a gene: 6. The CDR3 DNA is TGCGCCAGCAGTCCGGGACTAGTTCCCACCGGGGAGCTGTTTTTT. Translation: CASSPGLVPTGELFF.

The chain joins TRBV6-6 to TRBJ1-2; TRBD1 is a possible D gene (6 bases). Germline CDR1 MNHNY, CDR2 SVGAGI (reference sequence). V was pared by 0 bases and J by 8 bases, with 16 bases between. There are 15 residues in the CDR3. The CDR3 DNA reads TGTGCCAGCAGTTACTCGAGGCTAGGACAGTCGGGCTACACCTTC. Encoded protein: CASSYSRLGQSGYTF.

This clonotype was seen a handful of times. The J gene is TRBJ2-7, the V gene TRBV9; perhaps TRBD2 as D (6 bases). The V end was cut by 0 bases, the J end by 0 bases, with 13 bases between. From germline, CDR1 is SGDLS and CDR2 YYNGEE. The CDR3 loop spans 16 amino acids. CDR3 coding DNA: TGTGCCAGCAGCGTAGCTGGGGGAGGCCCCTCCTACGAGCAGTACTTC. Its protein is CASSVAGGGPSYEQYF.

This clonotype came up a few times. The V gene is TRBV7-9, the J gene TRBJ2-2, with 8 positions matching TRBD1. CDR1 and CDR2 from the germline V gene are SEHNR and FQNEAQ (reference sequence). The CDR3 sequence is 17 residues long. J was trimmed by 5 bases and V by 6 bases; bases with no gene match: 14. The CDR3 is CASRGIGQGVKTGELFF. The DNA of the CDR3 is TGTGCCAGCAGGGGGATCGGACAGGGTGTAAAAACCGGGGAGCTGTTTTTT.

Note on this clonotype: This sequence may be a read error, since a much larger clone differs from it by one base. The V gene is TRBV12-3 or TRBV12-4, the J gene TRBJ1-1; no clear D. The CDR3 sequence is 13 residues long. Trimming stripped 0 bases from V and 5 bases from J, with 7 bases between. The CDR3: CASSLAFKTEAFF. CDR3 sequence (DNA): TGTGCCAGCAGTTTAGCATTCAAGACTGAAGCTTTCTTT.

Only a few counts were recorded for this clonotype. The chain employs TRBV6-2 or TRBV6-3 and TRBJ2-3; 11 bases line up with TRBD2. Losses at the gene ends were 5 bases for V and 6 bases for J; bases not matched to a gene: 10. The CDR3 is 16 amino acids. Looked up from germline, CDR1 is MNHEY and CDR2 is SVGEGT. The CDR3 DNA reads as TGTGCCAGCAGTAGGTTACTAGCGGGAGTAGAGGATACGCAGTATTTT. Translation: CASSRLLAGVEDTQYF.

This chain connects TRBV15 to TRBJ2-7, with TRBD2 matching 9 bases. J was trimmed by 0 bases and V by 0 bases; bases with no gene match: 9. Germline V lookup: CDR1 LNHNV, CDR2 YYDKDF (reference sequence). The CDR3 totals 18 residues. The CDR3 protein is CATSREGGLAGISYEQYF. In DNA form, the CDR3 reads TGTGCCACCAGCAGAGAAGGGGGGCTAGCGGGGATCTCCTACGAGCAGTACTTC.

About this clonotype: This may be a read error, as it is one base from a much larger clone. This sequence joins TRBV3-1 and TRBJ2-7; D is unresolved. This CDR3 has 14 amino acids. Trimming removed 4 bases from V and 3 bases from J, with 13 bases in between. Germline values: CDR1 LGHDT, CDR2 YNNKEL (reference sequence). The CDR3 DNA reads TGTGCCAGCAGCCCAGCCGGCGCCGACTACGAGCAGTACTTC. This encodes CASSPAGADYEQYF.

The V call is TRBV19, the J call TRBJ1-5; 8 nucleotides align to TRBD1. Trimming removed 6 bases from V and 4 bases from J; junction bases left unmatched: 8. The CDR3 is made up of 15 amino acids. The germline CDR1 and CDR2 sequences are LNHDA and SQIVND (reference sequence). In DNA, the CDR3 is TGTGCCAGTAGCGACAGACAGGGGTTTAATCAGCCCCAGCATTTT. Protein sequence: CASSDRQGFNQPQHF.

This clonotype was seen repeatedly, ten times or more. This rearrangement joins TRBV6-1 to TRBJ2-7; tentative D call: TRBD1 (5 bases). Germline CDR1 reads MNHNS; CDR2 reads SASEGT. The CDR3 has 16 residues. Trimming shortened V by 5 bases and J by 3 bases, and 20 bases separated the two germline ends. CDR3 DNA: TGTGCCAGCAGTTCCCCGGGCAGGGCTCCTGTCTACGAGCAGTACTTC. Protein: CASSSPGRAPVYEQYF.

There are a few counts of this clonotype. CDR3 nucleotide sequence: TGTGCCAGCTCTTGGACTAGCGGGATCTACGAGCAGTACTTC. Its protein product is CASSWTSGIYEQYF. This rearrangement joins TRBV27 to TRBJ2-7, with 12 nucleotides matching TRBD2. V shed 8 bases and J 3 bases; nucleotides not matched to a gene: 5. Germline values: CDR1 MNHEY, CDR2 SMNVEV (reference sequence). The CDR3 has 14 residues.

This clonotype has at least ten counts. J is TRBJ1-1 and V is TRBV28; D might be TRBD1 (5 bases). Trimming pared 5 bases from V and 1 base from J, leaving 11 bases between. Germline lookup yields CDR1 MDHEN and CDR2 SYDVKM. The CDR3 spans 14 residues. This chain's CDR3 is CASSLATANTEAFF. CDR3 DNA: TGTGCCAGCAGTCTAGCGACAGCGAACACTGAAGCTTTCTTT.